This section outlines one TCR beta chain sequence together with its context. This record belongs to a study of cytomegalovirus exposure and HLA in healthy donors. Trimming took 3 bases from V and 3 from J, leaving 5 bases between them. In germline, CDR1 is MNHNS, CDR2 SASEGT. The length of the CDR3 is 13 residues. PCR employed 60 Vbeta and 13 Jbeta primers. The table came from immunoSEQ multiplex PCR; TCRdb's copy has only in-frame clones and leaves some out. In the table there are 130,000 to 150,000 clones, around 75% of which are singletons. This receptor was identified in a woman aged 25 to 39 in good health and CMV-seronegative. The sample was PBMCs. J is TRBJ2-2 and V is TRBV6-1; no clear D. The CDR3 here is CASSEGDTGELFF. The DNA of the CDR3 is TGTGCCAGCAGTGAGGGCGACACCGGGGAGCTGTTTTTT.